The text below deals with one T cell receptor beta chain. The CDR3 spans 15 residues. V lost 0 bases and J lost 5, with 14 bases in between. The germline V gene encodes CDR1 SGHTS and CDR2 YDEGEE. Assay execution took place at the deep level. Original processing notes: ImmunoSEQ sequences covered only the junction and lacked quality scores; filtering therefore differed. Profiling relied on immunoSEQ multiplex PCR, and the TCRdb table lists in-frame clones only, not all of them. The V and J calls and clone size come from that table; D and trimming were worked out from the DNA. The table has about 560,000 clones, roughly four fifths seen once. The source of the sample is a study of shared clonotypes between healthy human individuals. The study drew its donors from healthy HIV-negative adults without recent acute infections or vaccinations. Caucasian adults residing in Nashville, Tennessee made up all the donors.

V and J are TRBV5-8 and TRBJ2-5; possibly TRBD1 for D (6 bases). This TCR derives from a middle-aged woman in good health. Some clones in this sample may be carry-over from other donors' samples. Input material: PBMCs. The CDR3 spells CASSLGSRQGETQYF. In DNA form, the CDR3 reads TGTGCCAGCAGCTTGGGGTCTAGGCAGGGGGAGACCCAGTACTTC.